This T cell receptor (beta chain) emerged from a study of molecular identifiers for immune sequencing clone quantification. Whole-study results and caveats: Highly expanded clones may be undercounted when identical TCR molecules share barcodes.

Of note for this clonotype: Its antigen is undetermined.

Making the bulk TCR libraries relied on previously described methods and listed TCR primers. TCRdb fed the PCR reads into MiXCR, producing one record per CDR3 protein. There are under 650,000 distinct CDR3 sequences in the sample; about 20% occur only once, and 0.7% to 1% lies in the top ten. The germline V gene has CDR1 LGHNA and CDR2 YSLEER. CDR3 size: 13 residues. The V gene lost 5 bases and the J gene lost 9 bases, with 14 bases spanning the gap. The V gene is TRBV4-3, the J gene TRBJ2-1; D might be TRBD1 (6 bases). Sequences were obtained from naive CD8+ T cells from blood, with Jurkat cell RNA spiked in. As for subset: FACS-sorted CD8+CD4-CCR7+CD45RA+ naive T cells. The sequence derives from a human donor in good health. Some libraries in this study had Jurkat cell RNA spiked in. CDR3 residues: CASSERNRAEQFF. The DNA of the CDR3 is TGCGCCAGCAGCGAACGGAACAGGGCTGAGCAGTTCTTC.